These 30 T cell receptor beta chains came from one sample sequenced in a study of molecular identifiers for immune sequencing clone quantification. TCRdb ran MiXCR on the PCR reads and lists one entry per CDR3 protein. The table lists some 650,000 distinct CDR3 sequences, nearly 20% of them singletons. The sequenced material came from naive CD8+ T cells from blood, with Jurkat cell RNA spiked in. Subset reported: FACS-sorted CD8+CD4-CCR7+CD45RA+ naive T cells. Every receptor here comes from a human donor in good health. Some libraries in this study had Jurkat cell RNA spiked in.

Note on this clonotype: A much larger clone is a single base away; this may be a read error. J is TRBJ1-5 and V is TRBV19; a weak D match, TRBD1 (5 bases). V lost 2 bases to trimming and J lost 2 bases, with 10 bases between them. The CDR3 loop spans 15 amino acids. In germline, CDR1 is LNHDA, CDR2 SQIVND (reference sequence). The CDR3 nucleotides are TGTGCCAGTAGTATAACAGGATTGGGCAATCAGCCCCAGCATTTT. Translated, it gives CASSITGLGNQPQHF.

The chain is built from TRBV29-1 and TRBJ2-3; TRBD1 matches 9 bases. The J call may be mistaken, given a closer DNA end match to TRBJ1-5. The CDR3 loop spans 13 amino acids. CDR1 and CDR2 from the germline V gene are SQVTM and ANQGSEA. In DNA form, the CDR3 reads TGCAGCGATTCCGGACAGGGGAGTGATACGCAGCATTTT. It specifies CSDSGQGSDTQHF.

This clonotype occurred a few times. This chain links TRBV7-8 with TRBJ2-2; D may match TRBD1 or TRBD2 (6 bases each). The germline V and J ends were trimmed by 1 base and 0 bases, with 12 bases remaining between them. This CDR3 is 17 amino acids long. Germline V gene data show CDR1 as SGHVS and CDR2 as FQNEAQ. The DNA for the CDR3 is TGTGCCAGCAGCTTAGATTGGGGGGCCACGAACACCGGGGAGCTGTTTTTT. Amino acids: CASSLDWGATNTGELFF.

This clonotype was picked up many times. The chain has TRBV19 and TRBJ2-2; D unresolved. The germline V and J ends were trimmed by 4 bases and 6 bases, with 6 bases remaining between them. Germline CDR1 is LNHDA and CDR2 is SQIVND (reference sequence). The CDR3 is 12 residues long. The CDR3 nucleotides are TGTGCCAGTAGTACCCCTCCCGGGGAGCTGTTTTTT. This translates into CASSTPPGELFF.

This clonotype has a handful of counts. The genes are TRBV27 and TRBJ1-1; D remains ambiguous. CDR3 length: 13 residues. V gave up 6 bases and J gave up 0 bases, with 8 bases separating them. Germline V CDR1 and CDR2: MNHEY, SMNVEV (reference sequence). CDR3 sequence (DNA): TGTGCCAGCAGCTTCACCCTGAACACTGAAGCTTTCTTT. It codes for CASSFTLNTEAFF.

The chain is built from TRBV7-9 and TRBJ2-7; no clear D. V lost 5 bases to trimming and J lost 0 bases, with 11 bases between them. Germline V gene sequence: CDR1 SEHNR, CDR2 FQNEAQ (reference sequence). There are 14 residues in the CDR3. As DNA, the CDR3 is TGTGCCAGCAGCCCCCCCTCCAACTCCTACGAGCAGTACTTC. Its protein product is CASSPPSNSYEQYF.

With regard to this clonotype: This may stem from a read error, because a much larger clone lies one nucleotide away. The chain employs TRBV23-1 and TRBJ1-1; no definite D call. TRBV23-1 is an ORF, with its function uncertain. This CDR3 region has 14 residues. CDR3 nucleotide sequence: TGCGCCGGCAGTCGCCCCCGGCGGGGCACTGAAGCTTTCTTT. Its protein is CAGSRPRRGTEAFF.

This clonotype was seen at least ten times. The chain links TRBV9 to TRBJ2-3; TRBD2 aligns across 7 bases. Germline values: CDR1 SGDLS, CDR2 YYNGEE. Trimming cost V 0 bases and J 0 bases; bases outside gene matches: 4. The CDR3 totals 16 residues. The CDR3 loop reads CASSVASGTSTDTQYF. The DNA for the CDR3 is TGTGCCAGCAGCGTAGCGAGCGGGACTAGCACAGATACGCAGTATTTT.

This clonotype was seen ten or more times. The chain uses TRBV5-4 and TRBJ2-3, with 7 bases lining up with TRBD1. After removal of 0 bases from V and 6 bases from J, the junction contained 7 bases not matched to a gene. Looked up from germline, CDR1 is SGHNT and CDR2 is YYREEE (reference sequence). This CDR3 contains 15 residues. The CDR3 DNA reads TGTGCCAGCAGCTTGGGACAGGGTGCACCGGATACGCAGTATTTT. It yields the protein CASSLGQGAPDTQYF.

There are many counts of this clonotype. The CDR3 here is CSVLAKNIQYF. DNA of the CDR3: TGCAGCGTCCTAGCCAAAAACATTCAGTACTTC. The chain is built from TRBV29-1 and TRBJ2-4; D not resolved. Trimming took 6 bases from V and 0 from J, leaving 3 bases between them. CDR3 length: 11 amino acids. Germline V gene data show CDR1 as SQVTM and CDR2 as ANQGSEA.

This clonotype came up many times. The chain uses TRBV4-1 and TRBJ1-2; D gene ambiguous. Trimming stripped 1 base from V and 4 bases from J, with 10 bases between. This CDR3 contains 14 residues. Germline CDR1 is MGHRA and CDR2 is YSYEKL. CDR3 in DNA: TGCGCCAGCAGCCAAGTTCCAGCTCCCTATGGCTACACCTTC. The encoded protein is CASSQVPAPYGYTF.

The chain is built from TRBV11-2 and TRBJ1-2; D is undetermined. This CDR3 contains 18 residues. In germline, CDR1 is SGHAT, CDR2 FQNNGV. Trimming cost V 4 bases and J 7 bases, with 28 bases left between them. The CDR3 DNA sequence: TGTGCCAGCAGCTCCGGGGAGTGGGCTCGCAGGAGGATCCCTGGCTACACCTTC. This sequence encodes CASSSGEWARRRIPGYTF. Full variable domain (rest looked up from reference TRBV11-2 and TRBJ1-2): EAGVAQSPRYKIIEKRQSVAFWCNPISGHATLYWYQQILGQGPKLLIQFQNNGVVDDSQLPKDRFSAERLKGVDSTLKIQPAKLEDSAVYLCASSSGEWARRRIPGYTFGSGTRLTVV.

V usage is TRBV30 and J usage is TRBJ1-2; perhaps TRBD1 as D (5 bases). The germline V gene encodes CDR1 GTSNPN and CDR2 SVGIG (reference sequence). This CDR3 is built from 13 residues. V lost 0 bases, J lost 8 bases, and 13 bases lay in between. The CDR3 DNA follows: TGTGCCTGGAGTGTAGACACCCCAGGGGGCTACACCTTC. It encodes CAWSVDTPGGYTF. Filled out from reference TRBV30 and TRBJ1-2, the complete variable domain reads SQTIHQWPATLVQPVGSPLSLECTVEGTSNPNLYWYRQAAGRGLQLLFYSVGIGQISSEVPQNLSASRPQDRQFILSSKKLLLSDSGFYLCAWSVDTPGGYTFGSGTRLTVV.

Comment on this clonotype: With a much larger clone just one base away, this may be a read error. The J gene is TRBJ2-1, the V gene TRBV7-2; 9 bases are a match to TRBD2. The CDR3 length is 15 residues. Unmatched junction bases numbered 6, after V lost 4 bases and J lost 5 bases. Germline V gene lookup returns CDR1 SGHTA and CDR2 FQGNSA. The DNA for the CDR3 is TGTGCCAGCAGCTCGAGCGGGAGGCGCCACAATGAGCAGTTCTTC. This encodes CASSSSGRRHNEQFF. The variable domain in full, completed from reference TRBV7-2 and TRBJ2-1, reads GAGVSQSPSNKVTEKGKDVELRCDPISGHTALYWYRQSLGQGLEFLIYFQGNSAPDKSGLPSDRFSAERTGGSVSTLTIQRTQQEDSAVYLCASSSSGRRHNEQFFGPGTRLTVL.

The chain combines TRBV5-1 with TRBJ2-6, with D hard to call. The ends were cut back, 8 bases at V and 1 base at J, with 13 bases in the middle. This CDR3 is 15 amino acids long. Germline V gene data show CDR1 as SGHRS and CDR2 as YFSETQ. The CDR3 DNA reads as TGCGCCAGTACTGCTGGAGCGTCTGGGGCCAACGTCCTGACTTTC. Protein product: CASTAGASGANVLTF. Filled out from reference TRBV5-1 and TRBJ2-6, the complete variable domain reads KAGVTQTPRYLIKTRGQQVTLSCSPISGHRSVSWYQQTPGQGLQFLFEYFSETQRNKGNFPGRFSGRQFSNSRSEMNVSTLELGDSALYLCASTAGASGANVLTFGAGSRLTVL.

Ten or more counts support this clonotype. The chain employs TRBV7-9 and TRBJ2-6; D may be TRBD1 (5 bases). Germline V gene lookup returns CDR1 SEHNR and CDR2 FQNEAQ (reference sequence). Trimming left V 5 bases short and J 9 bases short, with 17 bases between. The CDR3 sequence is 15 residues long. DNA of the CDR3: TGTGCCAGCAGCCTCGGACACCAGATATACAACGTCCTGACTTTC. Residues: CASSLGHQIYNVLTF.

The genes are TRBV19 and TRBJ1-4; D gene uncertain. The CDR3 runs to 11 residues. With 4 bases removed from V and 12 bases from J, the gap between germline ends came to 9 bases. CDR1 and CDR2 (germline): LNHDA, SQIVND (reference sequence). In nucleotides, the CDR3 is TGTGCCAGTAGTACCTACGGGGAACTGTTTTTT. Translated: CASSTYGELFF.

This clonotype was picked up many times. The chain is built from TRBV14 and TRBJ1-2; 7 positions agree with TRBD1. The V and J ends lost 1 base and 4 bases, in that order; junction bases with no gene match: 6. The CDR3 spans 15 residues. In germline, CDR1 is SGHDN, CDR2 FVKESK. The DNA for the CDR3 is TGTGCCAGCAGCCAAGTAGGGGACAGTCTCTATGGCTACACCTTC. Translating gives CASSQVGDSLYGYTF.

The chain couples TRBV7-6 to TRBJ2-1; possibly TRBD2 for D (6 bases). Germline V lookup: CDR1 SGHVS, CDR2 FNYEAQ. V lost 4 bases and J lost 9, with 13 bases in between. CDR3 length equals 13 residues. DNA of the CDR3: TGTGCCAGCAGCTCCCTGGGGGGAGGTGAGCAGTTCTTC. This translates into CASSSLGGGEQFF.

With regard to this clonotype: Just one base apart from a much larger clone, this may be a read error. The chain employs TRBV5-5 and TRBJ2-7; no reliable D call. Germline loops: CDR1 SGHKS, CDR2 YYEKEE (reference sequence). CDR3 length: 16 residues. Here the CDR3 reads CASSPSQVGESYGQYF. In DNA, the CDR3 is TGTGCCAGCAGCCCCTCCCAGGTGGGTGAGTCCTACGGGCAGTACTTC. Full variable domain (rest looked up from reference TRBV5-5 and TRBJ2-7): DAGVTQSPTHLIKTRGQQVTLRCSPISGHKSVSWYQQVLGQGPQFIFQYYEKEERGRGNFPDRFSARQFPNYSSELNVNALLLGDSALYLCASSPSQVGESYGQYFGPGTRLTVT.

Only one count was recorded for this clonotype. This may be a read error, as it is one base from a much larger clone. V is TRBV7-6 and J is TRBJ1-3; 12 bases align to TRBD1. Germline lookup yields CDR1 SGHVS and CDR2 FNYEAQ. V lost 4 bases, J lost 5 bases, and 9 bases stayed unmatched. The length of the CDR3 is 17 residues. CDR3 region: CASSSSRGTGGRNTIYF. The DNA of the CDR3 is TGTGCCAGCAGCTCATCGAGGGGGACAGGGGGCCGAAACACCATATATTTT. Full variable domain (remainder filled in from reference TRBV7-6 and TRBJ1-3): GAGVSQSPRYKVTKRGQDVALRCDPISGHVSLYWYRQALGQGPEFLTYFNYEAQQDKSGLPNDRFSAERPEGSISTLTIQRTEQRDSAMYRCASSSSRGTGGRNTIYFGEGSWLTVV.

This clonotype was detected ten times or more. The chain employs TRBV7-8 and TRBJ1-6, with D perhaps TRBD1 (5 bases). V shed 6 bases and J shed 5 bases, with 14 bases lying between them. The CDR3 contains 15 residues. CDR1 is SGHVS, CDR2 FQNEAQ, per germline. CDR3 loop: CASSSSQDNNSPLHF. In nucleotides, the CDR3 is TGTGCCAGCAGTTCGAGCCAGGACAATAATTCACCCCTCCACTTT.

In its sample, this clonotype was seen a few times. This chain uses TRBV20-1 with TRBJ1-2; D is unclear. Trimming left V 6 bases short and J 6 bases short, with 20 bases between. CDR1 is DFQATT and CDR2 is SNEGSKA in the germline V gene (reference sequence). This CDR3 spans 14 amino acids. The CDR3 DNA reads TGCAGTGCAAAAGACATCTTAAACGCTCATGGCTACACCTTC. Translated, it gives CSAKDILNAHGYTF.

Ten or more counts support this clonotype. The chain couples TRBV27 to TRBJ2-2; 14 bases align to TRBD2. CDR3 size: 18 residues. The germline V gene has CDR1 MNHEY and CDR2 SMNVEV (reference sequence). The ends lost 0 bases at V and 7 bases at J; junction bases unmatched: 7. CDR3 sequence (DNA): TGTGCCAGCAGTTTATCGACTAGCGGGAGGGCCTTTGGCGGGGAGCTGTTTTTT. Translating gives CASSLSTSGRAFGGELFF.

This clonotype was seen more than once but under ten times. The rearrangement links TRBV5-1 to TRBJ1-1, with D possibly matching TRBD1 (6 bases). This CDR3 has 13 amino acids. Germline CDR1 reads SGHRS; CDR2 reads YFSETQ. V lost 2 bases and J lost 4, with 9 bases in between. CDR3 nucleotides: TGCGCCAGCAGCTTAACAGGGATCACTGAAGCTTTCTTT. This gives the protein CASSLTGITEAFF.

This clonotype occurred many times. The chain employs TRBV12-3 or TRBV12-4 and TRBJ2-4; 8 bases fit TRBD1. The CDR3 runs to 18 residues. J was trimmed by 0 bases and V by 1 base; bases with no gene match: 8. CDR3 sequence reads: CASSLGVGDRLAKNIQYF. DNA of the CDR3: TGTGCCAGCAGTTTAGGGGTGGGGGACAGGCTAGCCAAAAACATTCAGTACTTC.

This clonotype was seen repeatedly, ten times or more. This chain uses TRBV20-1 with TRBJ1-5; no reliable D call. V was cut by 0 bases and J by 1 base, with 22 bases left in between. The length of the CDR3 is 19 residues. Looked up from germline, CDR1 is DFQATT and CDR2 is SNEGSKA (reference sequence). CDR3 protein: CSARDLGRPPTWSNQPQHF. CDR3 DNA: TGCAGTGCTAGAGATCTGGGCAGACCCCCGACGTGGAGCAATCAGCCCCAGCATTTT.

This clonotype appeared many times. V and J are TRBV27 and TRBJ1-5, with D unresolved. Germline V lookup: CDR1 MNHEY, CDR2 SMNVEV (reference sequence). V lost 2 bases and J lost 5, with 7 bases in between. The CDR3 extends over 13 amino acids. CDR3 sequence reads: CASSLASYQPQHF. As DNA, the CDR3 is TGTGCCAGCAGTTTAGCCTCTTATCAGCCCCAGCATTTT.

The table lists this clonotype with many counts. The V gene is TRBV6-2 or TRBV6-3, the J gene TRBJ1-3; D remains unclear. CDR3 size: 17 residues. CDR1 and CDR2 from the germline V gene are MNHEY and SVGEGT. Deletions cut 2 bases from V and 0 bases from J, with 14 bases between. The CDR3 bases are TGTGCCAGCAGTTACCTCCTGACCGGCTACTCTGGAAACACCATATATTTT. Its protein is CASSYLLTGYSGNTIYF.

The table lists this clonotype with many counts. The chain links TRBV28 to TRBJ2-7; D tentatively fits TRBD1 or TRBD2 (5 bases each). This CDR3 contains 13 residues. Germline CDR1 is MDHEN and CDR2 is SYDVKM. V shed 2 bases and J shed 2 bases, with 7 bases lying between them. CDR3 in DNA: TGTGCCAGCAGTTTAGTGGGGGCCTACGAGCAGTACTTC. Protein sequence: CASSLVGAYEQYF.